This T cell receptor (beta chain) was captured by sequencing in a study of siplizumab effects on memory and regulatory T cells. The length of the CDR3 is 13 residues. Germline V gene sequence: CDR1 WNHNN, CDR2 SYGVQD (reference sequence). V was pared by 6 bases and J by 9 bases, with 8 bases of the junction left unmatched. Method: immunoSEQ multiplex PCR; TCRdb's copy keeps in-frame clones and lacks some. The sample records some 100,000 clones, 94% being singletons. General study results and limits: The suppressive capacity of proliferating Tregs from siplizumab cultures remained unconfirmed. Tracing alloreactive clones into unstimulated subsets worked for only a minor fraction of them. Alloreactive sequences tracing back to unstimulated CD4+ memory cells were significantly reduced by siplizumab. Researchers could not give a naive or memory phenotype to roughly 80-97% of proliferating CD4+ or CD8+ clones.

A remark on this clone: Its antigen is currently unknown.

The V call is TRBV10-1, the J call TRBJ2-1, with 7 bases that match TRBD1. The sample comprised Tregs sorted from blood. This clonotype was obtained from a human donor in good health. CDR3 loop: CASSYRGEGEQFF. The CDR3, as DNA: TGCGCCAGCAGCTACAGGGGTGAGGGTGAGCAGTTCTTC.